The clone carrying this TCR beta chain was recorded only once. Germline trimming cut 6 bases from V and 2 bases from J; bases unmatched to any gene: 4. This CDR3 contains 15 residues. The germline CDR1 and CDR2 sequences are MNHEY and SVGAGI. This entry comes from a study of blood T cell repertoires in COVID-19. As for the study in general: From the United States, Italy and Spain came samples of acute and convalescent COVID-19. T cells, B-cell-depleted T cells, or PBMCs supplied cDNA or gDNA.

In the study's own analysis: Estimated nucleated cell counts came from reference gene primer amplification. TCRdb's table, derived via immunoSEQ multiplex PCR, lists solely in-frame clones and lacks some. V, J and clone size were drawn from that table, and D and trimming were deduced from the DNA. Seen here are 160,000 or so clones, approximately 90% observed once, and the top ten hold 15%. This chain links TRBV6-5 with TRBJ2-7; 13 bases are a match to TRBD2. The sequence derives from a woman aged 40 to 50 with acute or convalescent COVID-19. The sequenced material came from peripheral blood. CDR3 nucleotides: TGTGCCAGCAGGACTAGCGGGAGGATCCCCTACGAGCAGTACTTC. Translation gives CASRTSGRIPYEQYF.